This T cell receptor (beta chain) was identified during a study of OX40 agonist ivuxolimab in advanced cancers. Findings and caveats of the study: CD8+ T cells were the subset that, on average, had more expanded clones than CD4+.

Notes on this clone: Its specificity is not known.

Sequencing was performed with immunoSEQ multiplex PCR; in TCRdb, only in-frame clones are kept and a portion is missing. The sample records more than 45,000 clones, around nine tenths being singletons. CDR3 length: 18 residues. Germline CDR1 reads LGHNA; CDR2 reads YSLEER. The ends lost 2 bases at V and 1 base at J; junction bases unmatched: 10. The sequences come from CD4+ or CD8+ T cells sorted from blood, collected in a trial of the OX40 agonist ivuxolimab. The chain couples TRBV4-3 to TRBJ2-2; 7 bases agree with TRBD1. This sequence was found in an adult with an advanced solid tumor such as melanoma, head and neck, liver or kidney cancer. The CDR3 is CASSQRPPGTENTGELFF. The DNA of the CDR3 is TGCGCCAGCAGCCAAAGGCCCCCGGGGACAGAGAACACCGGGGAGCTGTTTTTT.